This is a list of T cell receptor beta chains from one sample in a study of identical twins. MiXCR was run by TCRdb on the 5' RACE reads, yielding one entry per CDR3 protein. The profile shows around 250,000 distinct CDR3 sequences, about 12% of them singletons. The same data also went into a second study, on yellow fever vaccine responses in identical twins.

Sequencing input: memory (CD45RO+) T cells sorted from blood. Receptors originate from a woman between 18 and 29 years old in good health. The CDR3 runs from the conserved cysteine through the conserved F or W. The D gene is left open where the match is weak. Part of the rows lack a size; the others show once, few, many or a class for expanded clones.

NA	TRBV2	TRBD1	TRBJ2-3	CASSPPDRSPDTQYF	TGTGCCAGCAGCCCCCCGGACAGGTCCCCAGATACGCAGTATTTT
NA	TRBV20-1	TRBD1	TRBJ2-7	CSARDLGTGPYEQYF	TGCAGTGCTAGAGATCTGGGGACAGGCCCCTACGAGCAGTACTTC
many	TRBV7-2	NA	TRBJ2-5	CASSLALGETQYF	TGTGCCAGCAGCTTAGCGCTTGGAGAGACCCAGTACTTC
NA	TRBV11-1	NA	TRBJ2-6	CASSPTSTGSSGANVLTF	TGTGCCAGCAGCCCCACTTCTACAGGGAGCTCTGGGGCCAACGTCCTGACTTTC
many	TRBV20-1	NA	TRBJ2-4	CSASGAKNIQYF	TGCAGTGCTAGCGGAGCCAAAAACATTCAGTACTTC
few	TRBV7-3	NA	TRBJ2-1	CASSPGIGNEQFF	TGTGCCAGCAGCCCAGGAATCGGCAATGAGCAGTTCTTC
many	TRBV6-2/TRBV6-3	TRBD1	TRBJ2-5	CASRAGTGVSETQYF	TGTGCCAGCAGGGCCGGGACAGGGGTGTCAGAGACCCAGTACTTC
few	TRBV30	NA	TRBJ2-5	CAWRATWRETQYF	TGTGCCTGGAGGGCTACATGGAGGGAGACCCAGTACTTC
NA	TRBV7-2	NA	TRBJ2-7	CASSSPDREDEQYF	TGTGCCAGCAGCTCCCCAGACAGGGAGGACGAGCAGTACTTC
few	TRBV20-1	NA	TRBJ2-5	CSAPDSKETQYF	TGCAGTGCTCCTGACTCGAAAGAGACCCAGTACTTC
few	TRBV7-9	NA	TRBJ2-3	CASSSGGATGTDTQYF	TGTGCCAGCAGCTCCGGGGGCGCTACCGGGACAGATACGCAGTATTTT
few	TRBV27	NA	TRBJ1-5	CASSSFTGSNQPQHF	TGTGCCAGCAGTTCCTTCACTGGGAGCAATCAGCCCCAGCATTTT
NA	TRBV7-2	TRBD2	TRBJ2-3	CASSQRTSGYGDTQYF	TGTGCCAGCAGCCAGAGGACTAGCGGGTATGGGGATACGCAGTATTTT
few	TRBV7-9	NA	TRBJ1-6	CASSLGTNSWSPLHF	TGTGCCAGCAGCTTAGGGACTAATTCGTGGTCACCCCTCCACTTT
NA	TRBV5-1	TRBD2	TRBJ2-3	CASSSNAGTKVTGTQYF	TGCGCCAGCAGCTCGAACGCCGGGACTAAAGTAACGGGTACGCAGTATTTT
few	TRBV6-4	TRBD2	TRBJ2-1	CASSDAGGHNEQFF	TGTGCCAGCAGTGACGCGGGAGGCCACAATGAGCAGTTCTTC
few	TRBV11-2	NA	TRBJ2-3	CASSLDNWGTDTQYF	TGTGCCAGCAGCTTAGACAACTGGGGCACAGATACGCAGTATTTT
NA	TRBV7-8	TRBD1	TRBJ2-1	CASSPPGGQGRNEQFF	TGTGCCAGCAGCCCCCCTGGGGGACAGGGTCGGAATGAGCAGTTCTTC
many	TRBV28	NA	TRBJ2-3	CASRAGGADTQYF	TGTGCCAGCAGAGCCGGGGGCGCGGATACGCAGTATTTT
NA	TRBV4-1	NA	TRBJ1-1	CASSQLMGVSYTEAFF	TGCGCCAGCAGCCAATTGATGGGGGTAAGTTACACTGAAGCTTTCTTT
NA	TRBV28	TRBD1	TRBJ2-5	CASSLTGPIQETQYF	TGTGCCAGCAGTCTGACAGGGCCCATCCAAGAGACCCAGTACTTC
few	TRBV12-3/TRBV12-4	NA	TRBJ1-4	CASSFSSTVNEKLFF	TGTGCCAGCAGTTTCTCGTCGACAGTGAATGAAAAACTGTTTTTT
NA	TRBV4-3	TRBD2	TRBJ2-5	CASSQEYRLAAQETQYF	TGCGCCAGCAGCCAAGAGTATCGGCTAGCGGCTCAAGAGACCCAGTACTTC
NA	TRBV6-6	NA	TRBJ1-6	CASRDSNSPLHF	TGTGCCAGCAGAGATTCTAATTCACCCCTCCACTTT
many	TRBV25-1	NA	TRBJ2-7	CASSEVADTYEQYF	TGTGCCAGCAGTGAGGTAGCAGATACCTACGAGCAGTACTTC
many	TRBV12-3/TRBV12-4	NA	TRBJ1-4	CASSTGYSNKKLFF	TGTGCCAGCAGTACAGGTTACTCCAACAAGAAACTGTTTTTT
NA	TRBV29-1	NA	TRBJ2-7	CSVPGSFTYEQYF	TGCAGCGTCCCTGGGAGTTTTACCTACGAGCAGTACTTC
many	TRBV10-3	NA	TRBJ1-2	CAISERVDGSSYGYTF	TGTGCCATCAGTGAGAGAGTTGACGGATCGTCCTATGGCTACACCTTC
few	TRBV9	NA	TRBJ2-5	CASSVSTGPGETQYF	TGTGCCAGCAGCGTATCAACAGGGCCGGGGGAGACCCAGTACTTC
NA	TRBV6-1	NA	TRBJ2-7	CANRSFGRSYEQYF	TGTGCCAACAGATCGTTTGGGCGCTCCTACGAGCAGTACTTC
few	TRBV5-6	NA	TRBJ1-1	CASSPPRAGNTEAFF	TGTGCCAGCAGCCCCCCAAGGGCGGGGAACACTGAAGCTTTCTTT
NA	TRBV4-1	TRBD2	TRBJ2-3	CASSQEGTSGITDTQYF	TGCGCCAGCAGCCAAGAAGGGACTAGCGGGATCACAGATACGCAGTATTTT
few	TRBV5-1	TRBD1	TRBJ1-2	CASSELRDRNPDGYTF	TGCGCCAGCAGCGAGCTCCGGGACAGGAACCCCGATGGCTACACCTTC
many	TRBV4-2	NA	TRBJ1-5	CASRNTPASNQPQHF	TGTGCCAGCAGAAATACGCCAGCTAGCAATCAGCCCCAGCATTTT
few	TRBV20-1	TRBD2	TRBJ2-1	CSVMGGGYNEQFF	TGCAGTGTTATGGGGGGGGGGTACAATGAGCAGTTCTTC
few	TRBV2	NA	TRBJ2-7	CASSVRTSSPYEQYF	TGTGCCAGCAGTGTAAGAACTAGCTCACCCTACGAGCAGTACTTC
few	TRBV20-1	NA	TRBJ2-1	CSAVRDSYNEQFF	TGCAGTGCTGTCCGGGACTCTTACAATGAGCAGTTCTTC
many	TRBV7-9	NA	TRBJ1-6	CASTTGAGEHSPLHF	TGTGCCAGCACCACCGGGGCTGGGGAACATTCACCCCTCCACTTT
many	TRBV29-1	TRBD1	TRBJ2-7	CSVEEDRDEQYF	TGCAGCGTTGAAGAGGACAGGGACGAGCAGTACTTC
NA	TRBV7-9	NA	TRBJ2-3	CASTDTLDSYTQYF	TGTGCCAGCACCGATACCCTGGACAGCTATACGCAGTATTTT
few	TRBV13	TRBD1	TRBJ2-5	CASSRGQVQETQYF	TGTGCCAGCAGCCGCGGACAGGTCCAAGAGACCCAGTACTTC
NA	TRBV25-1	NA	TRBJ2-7	CASSEGRSSRYEQYF	TGTGCCAGCAGTGAGGGGAGATCAAGCCGATACGAGCAGTACTTC
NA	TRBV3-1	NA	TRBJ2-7	CACSQDLVSSYEQYF	TGTGCCTGCTCCCAAGATCTAGTCAGCTCCTACGAGCAGTACTTC
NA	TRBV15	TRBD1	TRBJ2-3	CATSGWTGDTDTQYF	TGTGCCACCAGCGGTTGGACAGGGGACACAGATACGCAGTATTTT
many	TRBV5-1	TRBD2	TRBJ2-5	CASSLVGLAGETQYF	TGCGCCAGCAGCTTGGTAGGACTAGCGGGCGAGACCCAGTACTTC